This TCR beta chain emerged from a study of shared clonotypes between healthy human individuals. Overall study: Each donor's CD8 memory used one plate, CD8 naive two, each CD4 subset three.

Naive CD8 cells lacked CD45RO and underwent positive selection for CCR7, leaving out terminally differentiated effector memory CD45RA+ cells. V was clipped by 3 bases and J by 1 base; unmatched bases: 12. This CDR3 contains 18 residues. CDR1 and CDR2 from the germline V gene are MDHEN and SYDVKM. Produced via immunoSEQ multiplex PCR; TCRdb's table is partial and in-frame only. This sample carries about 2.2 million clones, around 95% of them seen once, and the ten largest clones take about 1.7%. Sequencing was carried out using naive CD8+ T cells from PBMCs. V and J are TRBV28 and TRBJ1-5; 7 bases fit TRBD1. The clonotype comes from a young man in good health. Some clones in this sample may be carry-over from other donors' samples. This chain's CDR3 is CASSFRIGTDRSNQPQHF. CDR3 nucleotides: TGTGCCAGCAGTTTTCGGATCGGGACAGACCGGAGCAATCAGCCCCAGCATTTT.